This T cell receptor (beta chain) was recovered during a study of control samples from healthy donors and cancer patients. This CDR3 is built from 13 residues. Trimming stripped 2 bases from V and 7 bases from J, with 9 bases between. Germline V gene lookup returns CDR1 SNHLY and CDR2 FYNNEI. Profiling relied on immunoSEQ multiplex PCR, and the TCRdb table lists in-frame clones only, not all of them. The table has 50,000 to 75,000 clones, 85% to 90% seen once. The clonotype was recovered from a man aged 60 to 69 with colorectal cancer. The sequencing input was PBMCs. The chain recombines TRBV2 with TRBJ2-4; D unresolved. CDR3 sequence: CASSEQPLNIQYF. In DNA, the CDR3 is TGTGCCAGCAGTGAACAGCCTTTGAACATTCAGTACTTC.